The 9 T cell receptor beta chains presented below share a single source sample, sequenced in a study of T cell repertoires in cytomegalovirus infection. In TCRdb, the reads were re-called with MiXCR into one record per CDR3 protein. The repertoire holds approximately 89,000 distinct CDR3 sequences, with over 25% as singletons. The antigens these receptors bind are not known. The sequenced sample was CD8+ T cells from cultured PBMCs, obtained from culture after CMV antigen stimulation. These TCRs come from a human donor in good health (CMV status not recorded). Some clones in this sample may be carry-over from other donors' samples.

The chain carries TRBV7-3 and TRBJ2-2, with D hard to call. CDR1 and CDR2 (germline): SGHTA, FQGTGA. The CDR3 contains 16 residues. The V gene lost 2 bases and the J gene lost 0 bases, with 10 bases spanning the gap. The CDR3 here is CASSLEAGPNTGELFF. CDR3 sequence (DNA): TGTGCCAGCAGCTTAGAGGCAGGACCGAACACCGGGGAGCTGTTTTTT. Filled out from reference TRBV7-3 and TRBJ2-2, the complete variable domain reads GAGVSQTPSNKVTEKGKYVELRCDPISGHTALYWYRQSLGQGPEFLIYFQGTGAADDSGLPNDRFFAVRPEGSVSTLKIQRTERGDSAVYLCASSLEAGPNTGELFFGEGSRLTVL.

V and J are TRBV5-4 and TRBJ1-1; D uncertain. V was shortened by 8 bases and J by 1 base, with 9 bases between the two germline ends. Germline-derived CDR1 and CDR2 are SGHNT and YYREEE (reference sequence). The CDR3 covers 12 residues. CDR3 in amino acids: CASSWTNTEAFF. The CDR3 DNA reads TGTGCCAGTTCCTGGACGAACACTGAAGCTTTCTTT.

The table lists this clonotype with a few counts. The chain recombines TRBV12-3 or TRBV12-4 with TRBJ2-2; D ambiguous. CDR3 length: 11 residues. Trimming pared 7 bases from V and 4 bases from J, leaving 4 bases between. CDR3 amino acids: CASTLTGELFF. Here the CDR3 DNA reads TGTGCCAGCACCCTCACCGGGGAGCTGTTTTTT.

This clonotype was observed many times. The chain uses TRBV7-8 and TRBJ2-2; D is undetermined. CDR3 length: 16 amino acids. Germline V gives CDR1 SGHVS, CDR2 FQNEAQ. Trimming shortened V by 2 bases and J by 0 bases, and 10 bases separated the two germline ends. The CDR3 loop is CASSLYASSNTGELFF. Here the CDR3 DNA reads TGTGCCAGCAGCTTATATGCCAGCTCGAACACCGGGGAGCTGTTTTTT.

This clonotype was counted only a few times. At one boundary the junction diverges from the germline segment, which might be a read error. The V gene is TRBV29-1, the J gene TRBJ2-3, with TRBD2 matching over 10 bases. Germline assignment: CDR1 SQVTM and CDR2 ANQGSEA. This CDR3 contains 14 residues. The CDR3, as DNA: TGCAGCGTGGAAGCGGGGGGGCAAGCAGATACGCAGTATTTT. Translating it yields CSVEAGGQADTQYF.

This clonotype was counted a few times. The chain joins TRBV7-8 to TRBJ2-7; perhaps TRBD1 as D (6 bases). Trimming stripped 2 bases from V and 7 bases from J, with 15 bases between. CDR1 and CDR2 (germline): SGHVS, FQNEAQ. There are 14 residues in the CDR3. CDR3 nucleotides: TGTGCCAGCAGCTTACACAGGGAATGGGATGAGCAGTACTTC. Translation gives CASSLHREWDEQYF.

This sequence joins TRBV19 and TRBJ2-3; TRBD2 agrees at 9 bases. CDR1 and CDR2 (germline): LNHDA, SQIVND (reference sequence). Losses at the gene ends were 5 bases for V and 1 base for J; bases not matched to a gene: 1. The CDR3 is 14 residues long. In DNA, the CDR3 is TGTGCCAGTAGTGCTAGCGGGGGCACAGATACGCAGTATTTT. It encodes CASSASGGTDTQYF.

This clonotype showed up just a few times. This rearrangement joins TRBV28 to TRBJ1-1; D is perhaps TRBD1 (5 bases). Germline CDR1 is MDHEN and CDR2 is SYDVKM. The V gene lost 5 bases and the J gene lost 0 bases, with 16 bases spanning the gap. The CDR3 spans 16 residues. Written as DNA, the CDR3 is TGTGCCAGCAGTATCTCAGGGTCGCCGTTGAACACTGAAGCTTTCTTT. Translating gives CASSISGSPLNTEAFF.

This clonotype was recorded a few times. The gene calls are TRBV20-1 and TRBJ1-1; tentatively, D is TRBD1 (5 bases). CDR1 and CDR2 (germline): DFQATT, SNEGSKA (reference sequence). V was shortened by 3 bases and J by 4 bases, with 15 bases between the two germline ends. This CDR3 comprises 14 residues. The CDR3 DNA is TGCAGTGCTAGCGATCAGGGAGGACGCACTGAAGCTTTCTTT. Amino acid sequence: CSASDQGGRTEAFF.